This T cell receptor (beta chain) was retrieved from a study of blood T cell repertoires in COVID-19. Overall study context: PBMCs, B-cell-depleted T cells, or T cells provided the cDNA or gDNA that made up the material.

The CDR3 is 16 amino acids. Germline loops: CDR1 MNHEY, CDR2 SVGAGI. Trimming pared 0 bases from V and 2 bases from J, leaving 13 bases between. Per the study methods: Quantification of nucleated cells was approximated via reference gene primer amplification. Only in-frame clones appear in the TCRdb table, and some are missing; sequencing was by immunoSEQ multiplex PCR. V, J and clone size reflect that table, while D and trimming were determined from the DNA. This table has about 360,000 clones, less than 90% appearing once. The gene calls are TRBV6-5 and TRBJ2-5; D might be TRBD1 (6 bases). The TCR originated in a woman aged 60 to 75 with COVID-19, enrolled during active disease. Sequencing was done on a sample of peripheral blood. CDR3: CASSYSREQGQETQYF. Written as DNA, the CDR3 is TGTGCCAGCAGTTACTCGAGGGAACAGGGACAAGAGACCCAGTACTTC.